This TCR beta chain was recovered during a study of T cell responses to AZD1222 COVID-19 vaccine (dated by TCRdb to 2020 to 2022). Context from the whole study: AZD1222 recipients whose second dose came at about 4 weeks and those whose second dose came at about 12 weeks were combined into one group, since spike-specific TCR depth and breadth did not differ between the two schedules. A total of just over 230 trial participants underwent TCR sequencing, of whom some 210 received two doses of AZD1222 and about 25 received two doses of the MenACWY control vaccine. Enrollment into the trials was organized by age into subgroups of 18-55, 56-69 and 70-plus years, and those subgroups contained about 160, 30 and 59 TCR-sequenced participants, respectively. What the research found in general, with its limitations: Because no samples from the day 14 peak response were available, repertoires could be characterized only after the peak T cell response. Reportedly, almost half of the unique spike-specific TCRs recognized epitopes lying outside the regions that are mutated in the B.1.351 and B.1.1.7 variants. The 56-69-year group was small, and its depth increase did not reach significance, likely because of low power. Most participants were white British and females outnumbered males, and the authors suggested that clonal diversity may have been underestimated. The whole spike protein was spanned by vaccine-associated CD4 TCRs, and dominant responses were seen in regions 160-218 and 743-854. Spike-specific TCR breadth and depth rose significantly after two AZD1222 doses compared with day 0 and with MenACWY recipients. Conclusions about previously exposed vaccinees are limited because only five to seven AZD1222 recipients were SARS-CoV-2 seropositive at baseline.

Comment on this clone: Its cognate antigen has yet to be identified. No base-level quality is on record; no much larger clone is a single base apart.

The time point label of this sample denotes: baseline before first vaccination. Vaccinee samples came from UK trials COV001 and COV002, including a single-blind randomized controlled phase 2/3 trial of AZD1222 (ChAdOx1 nCoV-19) in healthy adults. For TCRbeta chain sequencing, PBMC samples from trial participants were taken at day 0 and at day 28 after the second dose. V is shortened by 9 bases, J by 5 bases, and the region joining them spans 13 bases. The CDR3 sequence holds 13 residues, the cysteine and phenylalanine included. Of the read, only the CDR3 DNA is kept; its 39 bases are in frame from base 1. Sequences SGHTA (CDR1) and FQGTGA (CDR2) are obtained from the germline V gene. The CDR3 regions of human TCRbeta chains were analyzed by immunosequencing. From the authors' description of their analysis: TCRs in the repertoires were compared against a reference library of SARS-CoV-2-specific TCRs that had been generated with the MIRA antigen-specificity platform. Breadth meant the fraction of unique TCRs that were SARS-CoV-2-associated, whereas depth meant the fraction of total T cells that were SARS-CoV-2-associated. Each spike-specific TCR was assigned to its reactive spike region and to a CD4 or CD8 class using the MIRA data. Log10-transformed breadth and depth values were compared by one-way ANOVA with Sidak's multiple comparisons tests. TCRdb retrieved this table from immuneACCESS and kept in-frame rearrangements only. Not all clones are present; in checked studies, unresolved V genes account for under half, and no reason is known for the remainder. That table gives V, J and clone size, and the DNA gave D and trimming. Present in this sample are about 140,000 clones, about 88% of which were seen just once. Approximately 4.5% of the sample comes from the top ten.

This TCR derives from an adult in good health. This chain is built from TRBV7-3 and TRBJ1-4; D gene: possibly TRBD1, on 5 matching bases. The sample in question was peripheral blood, obtained on day 0 of AZD1222 vaccination. The CDR3 corresponds to CASGTLPNEKLFF. The DNA sequence is given as TGTGCCAGTGGGACTTTGCCAAATGAAAAACTGTTTTTT.